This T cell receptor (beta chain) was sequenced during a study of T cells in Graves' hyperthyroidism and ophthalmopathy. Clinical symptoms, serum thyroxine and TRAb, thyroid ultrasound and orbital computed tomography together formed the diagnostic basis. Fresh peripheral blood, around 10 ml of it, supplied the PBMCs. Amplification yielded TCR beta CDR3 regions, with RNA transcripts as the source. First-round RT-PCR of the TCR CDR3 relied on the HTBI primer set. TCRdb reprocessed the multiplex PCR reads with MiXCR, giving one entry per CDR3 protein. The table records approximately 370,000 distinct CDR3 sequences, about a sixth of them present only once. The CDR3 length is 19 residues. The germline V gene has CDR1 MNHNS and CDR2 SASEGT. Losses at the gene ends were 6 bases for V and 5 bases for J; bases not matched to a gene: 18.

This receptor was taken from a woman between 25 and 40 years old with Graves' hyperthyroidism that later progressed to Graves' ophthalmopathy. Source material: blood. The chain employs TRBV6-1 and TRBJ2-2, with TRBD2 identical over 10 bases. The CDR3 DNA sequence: TGTGCCAGCAGGCACACTATTCAGAGCGGGAGGGCCCGAACCGGGGAGCTGTTTTTT. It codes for CASRHTIQSGRARTGELFF.